This is a list of T cell receptor beta chains from one sample in a study of PD-L1 blockade in urothelial cancer. Clones were sequenced by immunoSEQ multiplex PCR, and TCRdb holds only the in-frame ones, with some missing. In the table there are more than 50,000 clones, around 79% of which are singletons. The specimen was PBMCs, collected around atezolizumab (anti-PD-L1) treatment. The receptors originated from a man between 70 and 80 years old with urothelial cancer. The conserved cysteine and the conserved F or W are not part of the CDR3 here. Each record gives: V gene, J gene, CDR3 protein.

v_call: TRBV9
j_call: TRBJ1-2
cdr3_aa: ASSANRDRGVYGYT

v_call: TRBV5-1
j_call: TRBJ1-2
cdr3_aa: ASSLDQGLGYT

v_call: TRBV6-1
j_call: TRBJ1-4
cdr3_aa: ASSEVGFSNEKLF

v_call: TRBV9
j_call: TRBJ2-7
cdr3_aa: ASSATGGRQY

v_call: TRBV6-5
j_call: TRBJ2-2
cdr3_aa: ASSLTGSSGGGELF

v_call: TRBV19
j_call: TRBJ1-1
cdr3_aa: ASIERQGRGSNTEAF

v_call: TRBV4-1
j_call: TRBJ1-5
cdr3_aa: ASSQDTDRYQPQH

v_call: TRBV7-2
j_call: TRBJ2-7
cdr3_aa: ASSLSLAGAEQY

v_call: TRBV7-8
j_call: TRBJ2-2
cdr3_aa: ASSLLTGELF

v_call: TRBV21-1
j_call: TRBJ2-3
cdr3_aa: AIQDRELTDTQY

v_call: TRBV10-1
j_call: TRBJ2-1
cdr3_aa: ASSESSERPDNEQF

v_call: TRBV6-1
j_call: TRBJ1-1
cdr3_aa: ASRYPGQGGTEAF

v_call: TRBV27
j_call: TRBJ2-7
cdr3_aa: ASSFLRDRSGYEQY

v_call: TRBV7-2
j_call: TRBJ2-7
cdr3_aa: ASSPLTGGTYEQY

v_call: TRBV6-6
j_call: TRBJ1-1
cdr3_aa: ASSYSNGGKAF

v_call: TRBV9
j_call: TRBJ2-7
cdr3_aa: ASSDEAGEQY

v_call: TRBV7-2
j_call: TRBJ2-1
cdr3_aa: ASTLGTVSYNEQF

v_call: TRBV18
j_call: TRBJ2-2
cdr3_aa: ASSPFPAGTNTGELF

v_call: TRBV4-2
j_call: TRBJ2-7
cdr3_aa: ASSQDRGPYEQY

v_call: TRBV7-2
j_call: TRBJ1-5
cdr3_aa: ASSSGTLNQPQH

v_call: TRBV7-2
j_call: TRBJ2-1
cdr3_aa: ASSLGLTSGRGNEQF

v_call: TRBV29-1
j_call: TRBJ2-2
cdr3_aa: SVDSGRTGELF

v_call: TRBV5-1
j_call: TRBJ2-7
cdr3_aa: ASSLAGRGSSYEQY

v_call: TRBV5-6
j_call: TRBJ2-3
cdr3_aa: ASTGLAGADTQY

v_call: TRBV15
j_call: TRBJ1-5
cdr3_aa: ATSRDLAVDNQPQH

v_call: TRBV19
j_call: TRBJ1-4
cdr3_aa: ASSSTENEKLF

v_call: TRBV5-6
j_call: TRBJ2-2
cdr3_aa: ASSSPGGKSTGELF

v_call: TRBV6-1
j_call: TRBJ2-1
cdr3_aa: ASSEVGWGLAGAGYNEQF

v_call: TRBV19
j_call: TRBJ2-5
cdr3_aa: ASSTGGPLQGTQY

v_call: TRBV7-2
j_call: TRBJ2-3
cdr3_aa: ASSLGSGDTQY

v_call: TRBV10-1
j_call: TRBJ2-7
cdr3_aa: ASSDYGTATYEQY

v_call: TRBV20-1
j_call: TRBJ2-1
cdr3_aa: SALVYGEQF

v_call: TRBV25-1
j_call: TRBJ2-3
cdr3_aa: ASSDSAGSTDTQY

v_call: TRBV6-6
j_call: TRBJ2-1
cdr3_aa: ASSYAQAYSEQF

v_call: TRBV7-6
j_call: TRBJ2-5
cdr3_aa: ASSLVLIAGDPGETQY

v_call: TRBV6-6
j_call: TRBJ1-1
cdr3_aa: ASSFPGRPGEAF

v_call: TRBV5-8
j_call: TRBJ1-1
cdr3_aa: ASSFDGRGLMNTEAF

v_call: TRBV6-5
j_call: TRBJ1-1
cdr3_aa: ASSYVPGSTEAF

v_call: TRBV10-2
j_call: TRBJ2-1
cdr3_aa: ASRIIRDTSDEQF

v_call: TRBV2
j_call: TRBJ2-5
cdr3_aa: ASSERGVTQY

v_call: TRBV6-1
j_call: TRBJ2-5
cdr3_aa: ASSVDRGRETQY

v_call: TRBV10-3
j_call: TRBJ2-1
cdr3_aa: AIGRSEGEGSNEQF

v_call: TRBV5-4
j_call: TRBJ2-5
cdr3_aa: ASSLAGSVATQY

v_call: TRBV7-2
j_call: TRBJ2-5
cdr3_aa: ASSLAGGWAETQY

v_call: TRBV11-1
j_call: TRBJ1-1
cdr3_aa: ASSLFQNTEAF

v_call: TRBV6-5
j_call: TRBJ2-5
cdr3_aa: ASKREVNQETQY

v_call: TRBV27
j_call: TRBJ2-1
cdr3_aa: ASSLRGLAGGAGYNEQF

v_call: TRBV9
j_call: TRBJ2-5
cdr3_aa: ASSVVGFEEETQY

v_call: TRBV6-6
j_call: TRBJ2-5
cdr3_aa: ASSSRTSWGAETQY

v_call: TRBV9
j_call: TRBJ2-3
cdr3_aa: ASSVGTSGSTDTQY

v_call: TRBV18
j_call: TRBJ2-7
cdr3_aa: ASSPGGSGNHEQY

v_call: TRBV9
j_call: TRBJ2-5
cdr3_aa: ASSGTGYGETQY

v_call: TRBV9
j_call: TRBJ2-1
cdr3_aa: ASSVSWEQDNEQF

v_call: TRBV28
j_call: TRBJ2-3
cdr3_aa: ASSLLAGGLGDTQY

v_call: TRBV2
j_call: TRBJ1-1
cdr3_aa: ASSSRLEGNTEAF

v_call: TRBV9
j_call: TRBJ2-1
cdr3_aa: ASSVTSGSYNEQF

v_call: TRBV7-2
j_call: TRBJ2-5
cdr3_aa: ASSLEQAETQY